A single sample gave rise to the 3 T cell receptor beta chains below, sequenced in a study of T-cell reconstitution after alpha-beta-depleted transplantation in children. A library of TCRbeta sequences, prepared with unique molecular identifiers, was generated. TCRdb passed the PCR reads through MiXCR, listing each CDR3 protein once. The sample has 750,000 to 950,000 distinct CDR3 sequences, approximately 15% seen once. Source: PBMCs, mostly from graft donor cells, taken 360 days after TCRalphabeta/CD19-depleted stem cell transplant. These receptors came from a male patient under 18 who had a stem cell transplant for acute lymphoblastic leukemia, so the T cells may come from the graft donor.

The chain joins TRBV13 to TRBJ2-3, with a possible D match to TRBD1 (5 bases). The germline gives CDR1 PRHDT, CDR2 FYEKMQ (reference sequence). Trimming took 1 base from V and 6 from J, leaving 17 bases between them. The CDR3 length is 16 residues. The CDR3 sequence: CASSLASGFWSDTQYF. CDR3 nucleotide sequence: TGTGCCAGCAGCTTAGCCTCAGGGTTTTGGTCGGATACGCAGTATTTT.

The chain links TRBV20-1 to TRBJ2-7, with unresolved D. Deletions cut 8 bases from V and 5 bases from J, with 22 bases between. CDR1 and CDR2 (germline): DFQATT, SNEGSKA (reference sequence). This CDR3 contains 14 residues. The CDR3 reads CSQKSLAITDEQYF. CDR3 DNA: TGCAGTCAAAAAAGCTTGGCTATCACGGACGAGCAGTACTTC.

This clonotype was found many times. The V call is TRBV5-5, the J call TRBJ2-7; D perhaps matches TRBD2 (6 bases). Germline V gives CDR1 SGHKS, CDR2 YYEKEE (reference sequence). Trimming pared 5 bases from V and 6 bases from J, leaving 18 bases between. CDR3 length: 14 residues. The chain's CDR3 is CASRADYSPPEQYF. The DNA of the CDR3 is TGTGCCAGCAGAGCGGACTACTCACCTCCCGAGCAGTACTTC.